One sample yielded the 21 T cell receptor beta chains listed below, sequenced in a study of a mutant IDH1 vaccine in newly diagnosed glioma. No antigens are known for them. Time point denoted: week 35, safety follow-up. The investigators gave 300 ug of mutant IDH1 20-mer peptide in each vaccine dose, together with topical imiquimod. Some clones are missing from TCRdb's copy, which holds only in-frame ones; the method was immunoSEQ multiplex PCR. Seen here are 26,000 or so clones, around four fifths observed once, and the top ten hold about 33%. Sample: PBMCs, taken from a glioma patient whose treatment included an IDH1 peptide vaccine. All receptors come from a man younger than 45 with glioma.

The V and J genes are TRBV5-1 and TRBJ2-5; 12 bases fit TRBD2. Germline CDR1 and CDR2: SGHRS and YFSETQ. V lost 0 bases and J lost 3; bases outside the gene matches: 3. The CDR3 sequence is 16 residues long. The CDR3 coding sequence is TGCGCCAGCAGCTTGGGGCGGACTAGCGGGGAAGAGACCCAGTACTTC. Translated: CASSLGRTSGEETQYF. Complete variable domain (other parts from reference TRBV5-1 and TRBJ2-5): KAGVTQTPRYLIKTRGQQVTLSCSPISGHRSVSWYQQTPGQGLQFLFEYFSETQRNKGNFPGRFSGRQFSNSRSEMNVSTLELGDSALYLCASSLGRTSGEETQYFGPGTRLLVL.

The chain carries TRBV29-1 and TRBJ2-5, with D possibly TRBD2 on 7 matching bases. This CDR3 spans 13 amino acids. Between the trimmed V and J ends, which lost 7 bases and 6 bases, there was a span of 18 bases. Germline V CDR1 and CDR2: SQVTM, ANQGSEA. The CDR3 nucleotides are TGCAGCGCAATTGGGGGGGGCGCGAAGACCCAGTACTTC. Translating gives CSAIGGGAKTQYF.

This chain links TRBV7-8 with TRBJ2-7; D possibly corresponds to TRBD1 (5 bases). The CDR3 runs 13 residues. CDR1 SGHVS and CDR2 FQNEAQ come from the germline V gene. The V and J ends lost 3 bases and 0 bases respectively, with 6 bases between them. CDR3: CASSLTASYEQYF. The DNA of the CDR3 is TGTGCCAGCAGCTTGACAGCCTCCTACGAGCAGTACTTC.

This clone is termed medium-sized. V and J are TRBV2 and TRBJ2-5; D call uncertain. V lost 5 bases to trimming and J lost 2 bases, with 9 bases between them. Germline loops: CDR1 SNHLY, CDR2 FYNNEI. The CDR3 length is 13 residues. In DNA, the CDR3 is TGTGCCAGCAGTATATCCCGACAAGAGACCCAGTACTTC. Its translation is CASSISRQETQYF. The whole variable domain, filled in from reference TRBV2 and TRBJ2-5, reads EPEVTQTPSHQVTQMGQEVILRCVPISNHLYFYWYRQILGQKVEFLVSFYNNEISEKSEIFDDQFSVERPDGSNFTLKIRSTKLEDSAMYFCASSISRQETQYFGPGTRLLVL.

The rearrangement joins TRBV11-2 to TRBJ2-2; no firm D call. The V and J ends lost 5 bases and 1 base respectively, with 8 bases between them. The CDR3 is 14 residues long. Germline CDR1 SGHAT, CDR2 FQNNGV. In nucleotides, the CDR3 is TGTGCCAGCAGCCCGGGCATGAACACCGGGGAGCTGTTTTTT. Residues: CASSPGMNTGELFF.

The CDR3 DNA is TGTGCCAGCAGCTTAGGACAGGGGGCGGACTACGAGCAGTACTTC. The encoded protein is CASSLGQGADYEQYF. The chain is built from TRBV7-6 and TRBJ2-7; TRBD1 matches at 10 bases. Germline-derived CDR1 and CDR2 are SGHVS and FNYEAQ. CDR3 length equals 15 residues. The trim removed 1 base at V and 3 bases at J, leaving 3 bases unmatched.

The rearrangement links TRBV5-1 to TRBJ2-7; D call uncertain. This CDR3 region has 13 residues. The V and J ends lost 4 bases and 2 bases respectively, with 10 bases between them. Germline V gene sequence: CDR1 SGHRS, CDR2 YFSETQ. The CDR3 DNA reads TGCGCCAGCAGCGAACGACAAACCTACGAGCAGTACTTC. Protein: CASSERQTYEQYF. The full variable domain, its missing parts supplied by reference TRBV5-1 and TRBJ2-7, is KAGVTQTPRYLIKTRGQQVTLSCSPISGHRSVSWYQQTPGQGLQFLFEYFSETQRNKGNFPGRFSGRQFSNSRSEMNVSTLELGDSALYLCASSERQTYEQYFGPGTRLTVT.

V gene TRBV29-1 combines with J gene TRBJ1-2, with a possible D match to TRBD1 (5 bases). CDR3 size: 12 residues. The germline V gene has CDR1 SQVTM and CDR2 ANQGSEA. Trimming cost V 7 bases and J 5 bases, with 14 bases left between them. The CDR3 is CSAVGAIYGYTF. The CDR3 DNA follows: TGCAGCGCTGTAGGGGCGATATATGGCTACACCTTC.

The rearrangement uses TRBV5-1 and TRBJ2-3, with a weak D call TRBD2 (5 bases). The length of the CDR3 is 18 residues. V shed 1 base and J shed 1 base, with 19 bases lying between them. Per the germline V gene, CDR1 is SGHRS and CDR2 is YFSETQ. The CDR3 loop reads CASSLITGGGRGTDTQYF. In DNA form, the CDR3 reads TGCGCCAGCAGCTTGATTACTGGTGGCGGGCGGGGCACAGATACGCAGTATTTT.

CDR3 amino acids: CSVGEGLGYTF. The DNA for the CDR3 is TGCAGCGTTGGCGAGGGGCTTGGCTACACCTTC. The genes are TRBV29-1 and TRBJ1-2; TRBD1 might be the D (5 bases). Per the germline V gene, CDR1 is SQVTM and CDR2 is ANQGSEA. V was clipped by 4 bases and J by 7 bases, with 10 bases between them. The CDR3 has 11 residues.

This chain's CDR3 is CASSVSGESGELFF. CDR3 DNA: TGTGCCAGCAGCGTGTCGGGGGAGAGCGGGGAGCTGTTTTTT. The chain uses TRBV9 and TRBJ2-2; TRBD2 is a possible D gene (6 bases). Per germline, CDR1 SGDLS and CDR2 YYNGEE. The CDR3 runs to 14 residues. V lost 2 bases and J lost 7, with 12 bases in between.

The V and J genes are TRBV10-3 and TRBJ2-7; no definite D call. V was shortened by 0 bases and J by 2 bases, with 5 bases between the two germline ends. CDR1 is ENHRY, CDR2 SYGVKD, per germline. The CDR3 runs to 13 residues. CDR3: CAISESLTYEQYF. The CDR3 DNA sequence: TGTGCCATCAGTGAGTCCCTGACCTACGAGCAGTACTTC.

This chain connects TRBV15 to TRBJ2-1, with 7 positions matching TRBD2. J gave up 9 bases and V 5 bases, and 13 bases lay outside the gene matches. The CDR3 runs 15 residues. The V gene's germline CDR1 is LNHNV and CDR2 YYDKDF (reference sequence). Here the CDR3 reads CATSLGGEARPEQFF. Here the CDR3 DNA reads TGTGCCACCAGCCTGGGGGGGGAGGCCCGTCCTGAGCAGTTCTTC.

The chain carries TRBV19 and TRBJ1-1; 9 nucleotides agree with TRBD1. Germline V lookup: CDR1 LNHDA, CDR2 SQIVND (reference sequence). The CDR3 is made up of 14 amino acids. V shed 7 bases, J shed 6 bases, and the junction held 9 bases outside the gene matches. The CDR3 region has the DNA TGTGCCAGTACTTTTGGACAGGGGTTCTCTGAAGCTTTCTTT. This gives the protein CASTFGQGFSEAFF. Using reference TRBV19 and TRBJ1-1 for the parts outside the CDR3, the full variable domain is DGGITQSPKYLFRKEGQNVTLSCEQNLNHDAMYWYRQDPGQGLRLIYYSQIVNDFQKGDIAEGYSVSREKKESFPLTVTSAQKNPTAFYLCASTFGQGFSEAFFGQGTRLTVV.

CDR3 DNA sequence: TGTGCCAGCAGTCAGGAGGGGACCCAGCCCCAGCATTTT. This gives the protein CASSQEGTQPQHF. This chain uses TRBV2 with TRBJ1-5; perhaps TRBD1 as D (5 bases). Germline CDR1 reads SNHLY; CDR2 reads FYNNEI. Trimming removed 5 bases from V and 7 bases from J, with 12 bases in between. The CDR3 runs 13 residues.

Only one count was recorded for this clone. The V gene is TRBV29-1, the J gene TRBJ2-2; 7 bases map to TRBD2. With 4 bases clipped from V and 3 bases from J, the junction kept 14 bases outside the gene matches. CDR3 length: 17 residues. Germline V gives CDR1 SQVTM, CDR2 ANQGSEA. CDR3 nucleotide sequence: TGCAGCGTTGGTGGGCTAGCGGCCGTGGGGGACACCGGGGAGCTGTTTTTT. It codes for CSVGGLAAVGDTGELFF.

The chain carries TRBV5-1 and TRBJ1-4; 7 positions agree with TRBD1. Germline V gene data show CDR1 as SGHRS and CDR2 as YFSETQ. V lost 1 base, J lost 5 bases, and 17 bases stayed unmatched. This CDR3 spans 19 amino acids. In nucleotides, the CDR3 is TGCGCCAGCAGCTTGCAGTCTGGCCCCGACAGGGCGAAGAATGAAAAACTGTTTTTT. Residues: CASSLQSGPDRAKNEKLFF.

CDR3 sequence reads: CATGDRGSSTDTQYF. In DNA form, the CDR3 reads TGTGCCACAGGGGACAGGGGTAGTTCCACAGATACGCAGTATTTT. J is TRBJ2-3 and V is TRBV7-2, with 10 positions matching TRBD1. The CDR3 length is 15 residues. V was clipped by 10 bases and J by 2 bases; unmatched bases: 9. Germline-derived CDR1 and CDR2 are SGHTA and FQGNSA.

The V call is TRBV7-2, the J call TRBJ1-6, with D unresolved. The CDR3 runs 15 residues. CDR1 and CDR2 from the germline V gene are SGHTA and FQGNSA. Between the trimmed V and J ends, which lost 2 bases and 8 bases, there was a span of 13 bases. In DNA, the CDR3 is TGTGCCAGCAGCTTAACTTTCAGGTCCGATTCACCCCTCCACTTT. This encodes CASSLTFRSDSPLHF.

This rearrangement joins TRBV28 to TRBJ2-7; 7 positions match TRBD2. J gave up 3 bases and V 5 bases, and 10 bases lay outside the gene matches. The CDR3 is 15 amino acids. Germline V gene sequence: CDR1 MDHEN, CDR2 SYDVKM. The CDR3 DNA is TGTGCCAGCAGTCCTCTGGGGGGGGGACGCTACGAGCAGTACTTC. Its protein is CASSPLGGGRYEQYF.

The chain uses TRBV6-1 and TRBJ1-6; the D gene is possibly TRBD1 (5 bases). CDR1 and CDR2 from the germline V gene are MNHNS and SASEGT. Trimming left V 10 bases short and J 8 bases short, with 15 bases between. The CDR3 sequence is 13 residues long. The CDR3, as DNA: TGTGCCATCACCGGGACGCAAGATTCACCCCTCCACTTT. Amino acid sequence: CAITGTQDSPLHF.